These 27 T cell receptor beta chains were all obtained from the same sample, sequenced in a study of CD8+ T cells in alopecia areata. RNA extraction was followed by reverse transcription into cDNA, which acted as the sequencing template. The assay was immunoSEQ multiplex PCR, and TCRdb's table has in-frame clones only and misses some. The sample has about 6,100 clones, none seen only once. Time point noted: mouse skin 6 weeks after grafting, around onset of hair loss. The specimen was skin, collected at week 6. These receptors originate from a C3H/HeJ mouse with alopecia areata. For this strain, the MHC haplotype corresponds to H2-k.

This clone was counted a few times. Gene names and germline match the mouse. The missing CDR3 end, 4 residues past where the read stops, is filled in from the germline J gene. The chain combines TRBV19 with TRBJ2-1, with D unresolved. Per germline, CDR1 FNHDT and CDR2 SITEND (reference sequence). This CDR3 region has 11 residues. Here the CDR3 reads CASSIGAEQFF. The CDR3 DNA, read in part, is TGTGCCAGCAGTATAGGGGCT.

Many counts were recorded for this clone. Here the gene names and germline are mouse. The read stops 4 residues short of the end of the CDR3; the missing end is completed from the germline J gene. The V gene is TRBV13-3, the J gene TRBJ2-5; TRBD2 matches at 7 bases. CDR1 and CDR2 from the germline V gene are NNHDY and SYVADS. V was pared by 2 bases and J by 2 bases, with 2 bases of the junction left unmatched. The CDR3 length is 14 residues. CDR3 bases read: TGTGCCAGCAGTGACTGGGGGACCCAAGAC. Translation: CASSDWGTQD. The CDR3 in its entirety is CASSDWGTQDTQYF.

This clone has a handful of counts. Sequence at one end of the junction differs from germline and may be a read error. Gene names denote mouse genes. The DNA ends 4 residues before the CDR3 does, and the rest of the CDR3 is filled in from the germline J gene. The V and J genes are TRBV13-1 and TRBJ2-1, with 10 bases that match TRBD2. Germline CDR1 and CDR2: NSHNY and SYGAGN. The CDR3 is made up of 15 amino acids. CDR3 DNA (partial): TGTGCCAGCGGTGATACGGGACTGGGGTATGCT. Translating it yields CASGDTGLGYA. The full CDR3 is CASGDTGLGYAEQFF.

This clone occurred a few times. The germline and genes are mouse ones. Read sequence stops 4 residues before the CDR3 end, and the germline J gene provides the missing end. This chain uses TRBV26 with TRBJ2-4, with D tentatively TRBD1 (5 bases). The V end was cut by 9 bases, the J end by 0 bases, with 10 bases between. The CDR3 has 13 residues. Germline assignment: CDR1 KGHPV and CDR2 FQNQEV (reference sequence). The CDR3 protein is CARDKDSQNTLYF. The sequenced part of the CDR3 DNA is TGTGCCAGGGACAAAGATAGTCAAAAC.

This clone showed up many times. Each gene name is a mouse one. The CDR3 protein is CASSIWGAQETLYF. CDR3 DNA (partial): TGTGCCAGCAGTATCTGGGGGGCGCAAGAA. The chain is built from TRBV19 and TRBJ2-3, with TRBD2 identical over 8 bases. The read terminates 4 residues before the CDR3 end, so the remaining end is supplied by the germline J gene. The CDR3 is made up of 14 amino acids. CDR1 FNHDT and CDR2 SITEND come from the germline V gene (reference sequence). The full variable domain, with the rest looked up from reference TRBV19 and TRBJ2-3, is GGIITQTPKFLIGQEGQKLTLKCQQNFNHDTMYWYRQDSGKGLRLIYYSITENDLQKGDLSEGYDASREKKSSFSLTVTSAQKNEMAVFLCASSIWGAQETLYFGSGTRLTVL.

This clone was counted at least ten times. Gene labels here are mouse ones. The read ends 4 residues before the CDR3 terminus; that terminus is restored from the germline J gene. This chain links TRBV12-1 with TRBJ1-2; D perhaps matches TRBD1 (6 bases). The germline CDR1 and CDR2 sequences are SGHSN and HYEKVE. The CDR3 contains 14 residues. The V end was cut by 4 bases, the J end by 0 bases, with 11 bases between. The CDR3 DNA, read in part, is TGTGCCAGCTCGCGGGACACCTCAAACTCC. Translating gives CASSRDTSNS. The whole CDR3 sequence is CASSRDTSNSDYTF.

In this sample, this clone turned up many times. Gene and germline names: mouse. The read ends 4 residues shy of where the CDR3 ends; the end is completed using the germline J gene. The chain employs TRBV13-2 and TRBJ2-5; 9 positions match TRBD1. This CDR3 region has 14 residues. The V gene's germline CDR1 is NNHNN and CDR2 SYGAGS (reference sequence). V shed 6 bases and J 1 base; nucleotides not matched to a gene: 3. The CDR3 sequence: CASARQGDQDTQYF. CDR3 DNA (partial): TGTGCCAGCGCAAGACAGGGGGACCAAGAC.

This clone was counted many times. Mouse names are used for the genes. The read comes to an end 4 residues before the CDR3 does, leaving the germline J gene to fill in the end. The V gene is TRBV1, the J gene TRBJ1-2; D gene uncertain. This CDR3 is 15 amino acids long. Looked up from germline, CDR1 is NSQYPW and CDR2 is LRSPGD (reference sequence). V was clipped by 0 bases and J by 1 base, with 9 bases between them. The sequenced CDR3 bases are TGCACCTGCAGTGCAGATAAAAGGGTAAACTCC. It yields the protein CTCSADKRVNS. The complete CDR3 sequence is CTCSADKRVNSDYTF.

This clone occurred many times. Each gene name is a mouse one. The read terminates 4 residues ahead of where the CDR3 ends, so the germline J gene completes it. V is TRBV19 and J is TRBJ2-7, with D unclear. The CDR3 consists of 12 residues. Per germline, CDR1 FNHDT and CDR2 SITEND (reference sequence). Trimming stripped 2 bases from V and 3 bases from J, with 6 bases between. The part of the CDR3 DNA that was read is TGTGCCAGCAGTATCAGAAACTAT. As protein: CASSIRNY. The full CDR3 protein reads CASSIRNYEQYF.

This clone was counted ten times or more. The genes are named according to mouse. CDR3: CASSSWGFYEQYF. The sequenced part of the CDR3 DNA is TGTGCTAGCAGTAGTTGGGGGTTCTAT. V and J are TRBV17 and TRBJ2-7; possible D gene TRBD2, 6 bases. The missing CDR3 end, 4 residues past where the read stops, is filled in from the germline J gene. V was shortened by 3 bases and J by 3 bases, with 9 bases between the two germline ends. CDR3 length: 13 residues. Germline V lookup: CDR1 MNHDT, CDR2 YYDKIL.

Comment on this clone: Any gene name here is a mouse gene name. The CDR3 end is not reached by the read, which stops 4 residues before it; the germline J gene fills it in. This rearrangement joins TRBV1 to TRBJ2-4; 11 bases are a match to TRBD2. With V trimmed by 5 bases and J by 0 bases, 4 bases remained unmatched. This CDR3 has 16 amino acids. Germline CDR1 is NSQYPW and CDR2 is LRSPGD (reference sequence). CDR3 DNA, as far as it was read: TGCACCTGCAGTACCCGGGACTGGGGGAGTCAAAAC. It encodes CTCSTRDWGSQN. The whole CDR3 region reads CTCSTRDWGSQNTLYF.

Worth noting for this clone: Gene names are mouse gene names. The read terminates 4 residues ahead of where the CDR3 ends, so the germline J gene completes it. V and J are TRBV4 and TRBJ2-1; TRBD2 agrees at 9 bases. Germline V gene lookup returns CDR1 LGHDT and CDR2 YNNKQL (reference sequence). J was trimmed by 3 bases and V by 5 bases; bases with no gene match: 5. The CDR3 is 15 residues long. CDR3: CASSDPLGGYAEQFF. CDR3 DNA, as far as it was read: TGTGCCAGCAGCGATCCACTGGGGGGCTATGCT.

This clone was counted only a few times. Gene names are mouse gene names. The read comes to an end 4 residues before the CDR3 does, leaving the germline J gene to fill in the end. The genes are TRBV19 and TRBJ2-1, with a tentative D call TRBD2 (5 bases). Germline CDR1 is FNHDT and CDR2 is SITEND (reference sequence). The CDR3 loop spans 12 amino acids. CDR3 in amino acids: CASSIVGAEQFF. Incomplete CDR3 DNA: TGTGCCAGCAGTATAGTGGGGGCT.

This clone is medium-sized by share. Gene names refer to mouse genes. Additional DNA sequences in this sample encode the identical CDR3. The part of the CDR3 DNA that was read is TGTGCCAGCAGTATCGGGGGGCGAAACACA. Translating it yields CASSIGGRNT. The CDR3 as a whole reads CASSIGGRNTEVFF. The rearrangement joins TRBV19 to TRBJ1-1, with D perhaps matching TRBD1 (6 bases). The read comes to an end 4 residues before the CDR3 does, leaving the germline J gene to fill in the end. The CDR3 contains 14 residues. Germline lookup yields CDR1 FNHDT and CDR2 SITEND (reference sequence). V was pared by 2 bases and J by 1 base, with 9 bases between.

This clone was observed at least ten times. The gene names given are mouse names. The read halts 4 residues ahead of the CDR3 end, with the missing end drawn from the germline J gene. The chain couples TRBV13-1 to TRBJ2-7; 10 bases map to TRBD2. The CDR3 spans 15 residues. Trimming took 3 bases from V and 0 from J; bases not matched to a gene: 3. Germline CDR1 and CDR2: NSHNY and SYGAGN. CDR3: CASSGGLGSSYEQYF. The covered CDR3 bases are TGTGCCAGCAGTGGGGGACTGGGGAGCTCCTAT.

At least ten counts were recorded for this clone. Germline and genes here are mouse. The CDR3 end is not reached by the read, which stops 4 residues before it; the germline J gene fills it in. J is TRBJ2-1 and V is TRBV13-2, with 8 bases fitting TRBD2. The germline V gene encodes CDR1 NNHNN and CDR2 SYGAGS (reference sequence). The CDR3 totals 14 residues. The CDR3 spells CASGDMGGWAEQFF. CDR3 DNA (partial): TGTGCCAGCGGTGATATGGGGGGGTGGGCT.

This clone was observed at least ten times. Mouse germline and gene names are used. From the germline J gene comes the end of the CDR3, since the read stops 4 residues before it. The gene calls are TRBV17 and TRBJ1-2; D is unclear. Trimming cost V 2 bases and J 2 bases, with 3 bases left between them. The germline CDR1 and CDR2 sequences are MNHDT and YYDKIL. This CDR3 region has 12 residues. The covered CDR3 bases are TGTGCTAGCAGTAGACAGAACTCC. Translated: CASSRQNS. The CDR3 reads in full as CASSRQNSDYTF.

This clone was counted many times. Gene names and germline match the mouse. The read falls 4 residues short of the CDR3 end, and the missing part is taken from the germline J gene. This chain joins TRBV3 and TRBJ1-1; 10 bases align to TRBD1. The CDR3 totals 16 residues. Germline assignment: CDR1 SNHLY and CDR2 FYNGKV (reference sequence). J lost 3 bases, V lost 1 base, and 5 bases had no gene match. CDR3 amino acids: CASSLEGQGIHTEVFF. Partial CDR3 DNA: TGTGCCAGCAGCTTAGAGGGACAGGGGATCCACACA.

Concerning this clone: The germline and genes are mouse ones. Read data end 4 residues before the CDR3 end; the end is taken from the germline J gene. The chain couples TRBV12-2 to TRBJ2-5; unclear D gene. The CDR3 loop spans 12 amino acids. The germline V gene has CDR1 SGHLS and CDR2 HYDKME. CDR3 DNA, as far as it was read: TGTGCCAGCTCTCTCGAGGAAGAC. It is translated as CASSLEED. In full, the CDR3 reads CASSLEEDTQYF.

The table lists this clone with a few counts. Gene names follow the mouse nomenclature. The DNA read from the CDR3 is TGTGCCAGCAGATACAAGGCAAACACA. Translation gives CASRYKANT. In full, the CDR3 reads CASRYKANTEVFF. The chain is built from TRBV13-3 and TRBJ1-1; D is uncertain. The CDR3 is cut off 4 residues early in the read; its end comes from the germline J gene. Trimming left V 5 bases short and J 0 bases short, with 8 bases between. In germline, CDR1 is NNHDY, CDR2 SYVADS. The CDR3 length is 13 residues.

Concerning this clone: Any gene name here is a mouse gene name. From the germline J gene comes the end of the CDR3, since the read stops 3 residues before it. The rearrangement links TRBV13-1 to TRBJ1-6, with TRBD1 matching over 10 bases. TRBJ1-6 is sorted into the ORF group, with uncertain function. The V gene's germline CDR1 is NSHNY and CDR2 SYGAGN. This CDR3 comprises 14 residues. The V gene end was trimmed by 7 bases and the J gene end by 4 bases; junction bases not matched to a gene: 2. The CDR3 DNA, read in part, is TGTGCCAGCCAGGGACAGGGGTATAATTCGCCC. Its protein is CASQGQGYNSP. The CDR3 in full is CASQGQGYNSPLYF.

Comments on this clone: The genes are named according to mouse. The CDR3 goes on 4 residues after the read ends, and that part is filled in from the germline J gene. This chain joins TRBV13-1 and TRBJ2-5; unclear D gene. Trimming took off 0 bases at V and 3 bases at J, with 8 bases between the two ends. The length of the CDR3 is 14 residues. Germline lookup yields CDR1 NSHNY and CDR2 SYGAGN. Partial CDR3 DNA: TGTGCCAGCAGTGATGCAGTGAATCAAGAC. Amino acid sequence: CASSDAVNQD. The full CDR3 protein reads CASSDAVNQDTQYF.

About this clone: Gene names and germline refer to mouse. CDR3 protein: CAWWTSQNTLYF. The DNA read from the CDR3 is TGTGCCTGGTGGACAAGTCAAAAC. This chain uses TRBV31 with TRBJ2-4; D may be TRBD1 (5 bases). The read falls 4 residues short of the CDR3 end, and the missing part is taken from the germline J gene. Between the trimmed V and J ends, which lost 5 bases and 0 bases, there was a span of 6 bases. This CDR3 has 12 residues. Germline loops: CDR1 GKSSPN, CDR2 SITVG.

This clone came up a few times. Genes here carry mouse names. The read stops 4 residues short of the end of the CDR3; the missing end is completed from the germline J gene. J is TRBJ2-5 and V is TRBV13-3, with 7 bases that match TRBD1. Germline loops: CDR1 NNHDY, CDR2 SYVADS. The CDR3 sequence is 12 residues long. The CDR3 sequence: CASRDRLDTQYF. The CDR3 DNA, read in part, is TGTGCCAGCCGGGACAGATTAGAC.

Only a few counts were recorded for this clone. Mouse names are used for the genes. Sequencing ends 4 residues short of the CDR3 end; the germline J gene provides the rest. This sequence joins TRBV13-1 and TRBJ1-1; a weak D match, TRBD1 (6 bases). This CDR3 has 13 amino acids. Trimming took off 1 base at V and 3 bases at J, with 7 bases between the two ends. CDR1 is NSHNY and CDR2 is SYGAGN in the germline V gene. This CDR3 is CASSDPGDTEVFF. CDR3 DNA, as far as it was read: TGTGCCAGCAGTGATCCAGGGGACACA.

Turning to this clone: The genes are named according to mouse. The read ends 4 residues shy of where the CDR3 ends; the end is completed using the germline J gene. The rearrangement uses TRBV13-3 and TRBJ2-7; D possibly corresponds to TRBD1 (6 bases). The CDR3 extends over 14 amino acids. With 5 bases removed from V and 0 bases from J, the gap between germline ends came to 12 bases. Per the germline V gene, CDR1 is NNHDY and CDR2 is SYVADS. Here the CDR3 reads CASRRTESSYEQYF. Incomplete CDR3 DNA: TGTGCCAGCAGGAGGACAGAGAGCTCCTAT.

A word on this clone: The gene names given are mouse names. The read is 4 residues too short to cover the CDR3 end, so that end is filled in from the germline J gene. The gene calls are TRBV29 and TRBJ2-7, with D possibly being TRBD2 (6 bases). Germline V CDR1 and CDR2: MSHET, SYDVDS. The length of the CDR3 is 14 residues. The CDR3 bases that were read are TGTGCTAGCAGTTTATCGGTGGGGGTGTAT. Translating it yields CASSLSVGVY. The full CDR3 sequence reads CASSLSVGVYEQYF.